The 25 T cell receptor beta chains given below trace back to one sample, sequenced in a study of cytomegalovirus exposure and HLA in healthy donors. The primer mix had 60 Vbeta and 13 Jbeta primers. The data were produced by immunoSEQ multiplex PCR, yet TCRdb's version contains in-frame clones alone and is incomplete. The table records about 110,000 clones, 65% to 90% of them present only once. Sequenced sample: PBMCs. The receptors originated from a man aged 50-60 years in good health and CMV-seronegative.

This clone occurred a few times. This chain links TRBV7-8 with TRBJ1-5, with D perhaps TRBD1 (5 bases). The CDR3 loop spans 15 amino acids. The germline V and J ends were trimmed by 3 bases and 7 bases, with 16 bases remaining between them. Germline V gene sequence: CDR1 SGHVS, CDR2 FQNEAQ. The CDR3 DNA reads as TGTGCCAGCAGCTTTGGGGCGCGGGGGAGCCAGCCCCAGCATTTT. Protein product: CASSFGARGSQPQHF. Supplemented by reference TRBV7-8 and TRBJ1-5, the full variable domain reads GAGVSQSPRYKVAKRGQDVALRCDPISGHVSLFWYQQALGQGPEFLTYFQNEAQLDKSGLPSDRFFAERPEGSVSTLKIQRTQQEDSAVYLCASSFGARGSQPQHFGDGTRLSIL.

The chain employs TRBV30 and TRBJ1-2; D uncertain. V lost 3 bases, J lost 7 bases, and 12 bases lay in between. CDR1 is GTSNPN, CDR2 SVGIG, per germline (reference sequence). The CDR3 extends over 12 amino acids. CDR3 amino acids: CAWSPGQGGYTF. CDR3 bases: TGTGCCTGGAGCCCAGGCCAAGGTGGCTACACCTTC.

This sequence joins TRBV4-1 and TRBJ1-4; tentatively, D is TRBD1 (5 bases). V was cut by 5 bases and J by 6 bases, with 13 bases left in between. The CDR3 consists of 14 residues. Germline CDR1 and CDR2: MGHRA and YSYEKL. CDR3 nucleotides: TGCGCCAGCAGCGTGCAGGGTACAGATGAAAAACTGTTTTTT. This encodes CASSVQGTDEKLFF.

The chain links TRBV6-5 to TRBJ1-2; tentative D call: TRBD1 (5 bases). Germline lookup yields CDR1 MNHEY and CDR2 SVGAGI. Trimming stripped 5 bases from V and 9 bases from J, with 10 bases between. This CDR3 region has 11 residues. CDR3 sequence: CASSAGRSYTF. DNA of the CDR3: TGTGCCAGCAGTGCGGGACGGAGCTACACCTTC.

This clone was seen a single time. The chain couples TRBV5-1 to TRBJ2-3; D unresolved. The germline V gene has CDR1 SGHRS and CDR2 YFSETQ. The V and J ends lost 7 bases and 3 bases respectively, with 15 bases between them. The CDR3 consists of 14 residues. The CDR3 loop reads CASRTGLSTDTQYF. The DNA for the CDR3 is TGCGCCAGCCGAACGGGTTTGTCGACAGATACGCAGTATTTT.

This clone occurred once. This rearrangement joins TRBV29-1 to TRBJ2-2; TRBD1 aligns across 7 bases. Trimming removed 7 bases from V and 5 bases from J; junction bases left unmatched: 13. Germline CDR1 and CDR2: SQVTM and ANQGSEA. CDR3 length: 15 residues. CDR3 sequence reads: CSATPRTRGTGELFF. CDR3 bases: TGCAGCGCCACTCCCAGGACCAGGGGGACCGGGGAGCTGTTTTTT.

The chain uses TRBV2 and TRBJ1-2; D gene unclear. The CDR3 extends over 12 amino acids. The ends were cut back, 5 bases at V and 0 bases at J, with 4 bases in the middle. Germline loops: CDR1 SNHLY, CDR2 FYNNEI. The CDR3 DNA is TGTGCCAGCAGTCCCTCTAACTATGGCTACACCTTC. As protein: CASSPSNYGYTF.

The rearrangement uses TRBV6-6 and TRBJ2-3; tentative D call: TRBD2 (5 bases). The CDR3 runs 16 residues. Germline loops: CDR1 MNHNY, CDR2 SVGAGI (reference sequence). The germline V and J ends were trimmed by 6 bases and 3 bases, with 19 bases remaining between them. The CDR3: CASSPHSLGGTDTQYF. Written as DNA, the CDR3 is TGTGCCAGCAGCCCTCACAGCCTTGGAGGTACAGATACGCAGTATTTT.

The chain joins TRBV7-2 to TRBJ2-5, with TRBD2 matching 9 bases. The CDR3 loop spans 15 amino acids. Germline-derived CDR1 and CDR2 are SGHTA and FQGNSA. V lost 8 bases, J lost 4 bases, and 11 bases stayed unmatched. CDR3 amino acids: CASGKAPSGVETQYF. Written as DNA, the CDR3 is TGTGCCAGCGGCAAAGCGCCTAGCGGGGTAGAGACCCAGTACTTC.

The CDR3 sequence is CASSIPGQGIDTQYF. CDR3 nucleotide sequence: TGTGCCAGCAGCATACCGGGACAGGGGATAGATACGCAGTATTTT. This sequence joins TRBV5-4 and TRBJ2-3; TRBD1 matches 10 bases. The length of the CDR3 is 15 residues. The germline V gene encodes CDR1 SGHNT and CDR2 YYREEE (reference sequence). With 4 bases clipped from V and 5 bases from J, the junction kept 7 bases outside the gene matches. Full variable domain (missing parts from reference TRBV5-4 and TRBJ2-3): ETGVTQSPTHLIKTRGQQVTLRCSSQSGHNTVSWYQQALGQGPQFIFQYYREEENGRGNFPPRFSGLQFPNYSSELNVNALELDDSALYLCASSIPGQGIDTQYFGPGTRLTVL.

This chain links TRBV7-3 with TRBJ2-5, with unresolved D. CDR3 length: 13 amino acids. Germline V gene sequence: CDR1 SGHTA, CDR2 FQGTGA. The V end lost 4 bases, the J end lost 5 bases, and 11 bases lay between the germline ends. For the CDR3, the DNA is TGTGCCAGCAGCTCGAGTCCTACGGAGACCCAGTACTTC. Translated: CASSSSPTETQYF.

DNA for the CDR3: TGTGCCAGCTCACCGGCAGGGGATAACGAGCAGTACGTC. It specifies CASSPAGDNEQYV. The chain recombines TRBV18 with TRBJ2-7; D perhaps matches TRBD1 (6 bases). The germline V and J ends were trimmed by 3 bases and 5 bases, with 11 bases remaining between them. CDR1 and CDR2 (germline): KGHSH, LQKENI. The CDR3 runs 13 residues.

The chain employs TRBV7-7 and TRBJ2-5, with TRBD2 matching 7 bases. V lost 5 bases, J lost 2 bases, and 5 bases stayed unmatched. The CDR3 has 14 residues. Germline loops: CDR1 SSHAT, CDR2 FNYEAQ (reference sequence). The DNA of the CDR3 is TGTGCCAGCAGCCCCAGCGGGGTTCAAGAGACCCAGTACTTC. Protein: CASSPSGVQETQYF.

To note about this clone: The sample carries other DNA sequences with the same CDR3. This chain uses TRBV5-1 with TRBJ1-3; TRBD1 might be the D (6 bases). CDR3 length equals 16 residues. Germline V gene data show CDR1 as SGHRS and CDR2 as YFSETQ. Between the trimmed V and J ends, which lost 4 bases and 0 bases, there was a span of 14 bases. The CDR3 DNA follows: TGCGCCAGCAGCCCAGGACAGACATACTCTGGAAACACCATATATTTT. This sequence encodes CASSPGQTYSGNTIYF.

This clone has just a few counts. V gene TRBV9 combines with J gene TRBJ1-6; 7 bases are shared with TRBD1. Germline-derived CDR1 and CDR2 are SGDLS and YYNGEE. The V and J ends lost 4 bases and 11 bases, in that order; junction bases with no gene match: 6. The CDR3 is made up of 13 amino acids. The CDR3 sequence is CASSSLQGTPLHF. DNA for the CDR3: TGTGCCAGCAGCTCCCTACAGGGGACACCCCTCCACTTT.

This clone was recorded once. The genes are TRBV11-2 and TRBJ1-3; D unresolved. Trimming removed 1 base at V and 2 bases at J, with 3 bases between. The CDR3 is 13 amino acids. Germline lookup yields CDR1 SGHAT and CDR2 FQNNGV. CDR3 region: CASSLVTGNTIYF. The CDR3 DNA is TGTGCCAGCAGCTTAGTTACTGGAAACACCATATATTTT.

The V call is TRBV11-2, the J call TRBJ2-2, with 8 bases fitting TRBD2. The CDR3 loop spans 15 amino acids. Germline CDR1 SGHAT, CDR2 FQNNGV. With V trimmed by 0 bases and J by 6 bases, 3 bases remained unmatched. For the CDR3, the DNA is TGTGCCAGCAGCTTAGAAGGGACTAGTCCCGGGGAGCTGTTTTTT. This encodes CASSLEGTSPGELFF.

This chain links TRBV5-1 with TRBJ2-2, with TRBD2 matching 8 bases. The CDR3 totals 20 residues. Germline V gene data show CDR1 as SGHRS and CDR2 as YFSETQ. With V trimmed by 4 bases and J by 3 bases, 20 bases remained unmatched. CDR3 DNA: TGCGCCAGCAGCCTGGCGTGGAGCGGGGGAACGCAATTTCACACCGGGGAGCTGTTTTTT. Translation: CASSLAWSGGTQFHTGELFF.

This clone was picked up a small number of times. The rearrangement joins TRBV6-6 to TRBJ1-1, with a possible D match to TRBD1 (6 bases). Germline CDR1 is MNHNY and CDR2 is SVGAGI (reference sequence). The CDR3 sequence is 16 residues long. Trimming removed 5 bases at V and 4 bases at J, with 20 bases between. Here the CDR3 reads CASSPPSGERTTEAFF. In nucleotides, the CDR3 is TGTGCCAGCAGTCCCCCGTCAGGGGAGAGGACCACTGAAGCTTTCTTT.

The chain combines TRBV30 with TRBJ2-1; TRBD2 aligns across 12 bases. Trimming at V came to 1 base and at J to 5 bases, leaving 3 bases not matched to a gene. CDR3 length: 15 residues. The germline CDR1 and CDR2 sequences are GTSNPN and SVGIG (reference sequence). CDR3 amino acids: CAWSGTSGVNNEQFF. The DNA of the CDR3 is TGTGCCTGGAGTGGGACTAGCGGGGTTAACAATGAGCAGTTCTTC. The whole variable domain, remainder taken from reference TRBV30 and TRBJ2-1, is SQTIHQWPATLVQPVGSPLSLECTVEGTSNPNLYWYRQAAGRGLQLLFYSVGIGQISSEVPQNLSASRPQDRQFILSSKKLLLSDSGFYLCAWSGTSGVNNEQFFGPGTRLTVL.

In its sample, this clone was seen a few times. The chain links TRBV29-1 to TRBJ2-2; D is uncertain. The CDR3 has 13 residues. Deletions cut 7 bases from V and 0 bases from J, with 9 bases between. CDR1 and CDR2 (germline): SQVTM, ANQGSEA. CDR3: CSASTANTGELFF. The CDR3 DNA sequence: TGCAGCGCGAGCACAGCGAACACCGGGGAGCTGTTTTTT.

The J gene is TRBJ2-1, the V gene TRBV10-2; 10 bases map to TRBD2. Germline-derived CDR1 and CDR2 are WSHSY and SAAADI. Trimming took 6 bases from V and 5 from J; bases not matched to a gene: 4. The CDR3 extends over 14 amino acids. As DNA, the CDR3 is TGCGCCAGCAGACTTAGCGGGGGGAACAATGAGCAGTTCTTC. Its translation is CASRLSGGNNEQFF.

The V gene is TRBV5-1, the J gene TRBJ1-1; no reliable D call. The V and J ends lost 0 bases and 1 base respectively, with 10 bases between them. The V gene's germline CDR1 is SGHRS and CDR2 YFSETQ. The CDR3 covers 15 residues. CDR3 region: CASSLGQSGNTEAFF. The CDR3 DNA reads as TGCGCCAGCAGCTTGGGGCAGTCGGGGAACACTGAAGCTTTCTTT.

The chain links TRBV27 to TRBJ2-1; no clear D. V was trimmed by 4 bases and J by 0 bases, leaving 10 bases between them. Germline V gene lookup returns CDR1 MNHEY and CDR2 SMNVEV (reference sequence). CDR3 length: 15 amino acids. CDR3: CASSSPYSSYNEQFF. In DNA form, the CDR3 reads TGTGCCAGCAGTTCCCCGTATAGCTCCTACAATGAGCAGTTCTTC.

The chain joins TRBV5-1 to TRBJ1-4; tentative D call: TRBD1 (5 bases). Germline-derived CDR1 and CDR2 are SGHRS and YFSETQ. The V gene lost 0 bases and the J gene lost 7 bases, with 13 bases spanning the gap. CDR3 length: 15 residues. CDR3 loop: CASSLVPGSGEKLFF. The CDR3 DNA follows: TGCGCCAGCAGCTTGGTTCCAGGGTCGGGTGAAAAACTGTTTTTT.